This T cell receptor beta chain was observed in a study of blood T cells in healthy people across ages. Study-level information: Capture by template switching was about one barcoded beta molecule per two T cells.

Findings of the study overall: Older age went with lower TCR beta diversity per million T cells, in a roughly linear way.

Notes on this clonotype: Its antigen is as yet unknown.

This CDR3 spans 15 amino acids. Germline V gene data show CDR1 as SEHNR and CDR2 as FQNEAQ (reference sequence). V was trimmed by 0 bases and J by 4 bases, leaving 12 bases between them. A second about 7 to 12 cycle PCR used barcoded and J-beta primers. A template-switch adaptor with 12 random nucleotides tagged each cDNA molecule. In TCRdb, the 5' RACE reads were re-called with MiXCR into one record per CDR3 protein. The sample includes approximately 1.5 million distinct CDR3 sequences, less than 45% of them seen just once. Donors each provided about 9.5 milliliters of peripheral blood. The sequencing input was blood. The chain uses TRBV7-9 and TRBJ1-2; no firm D call. The TCR comes from a woman under 30 in good health. As DNA, the CDR3 is TGTGCCAGCAGCTTAGCGATCGGGAGGTTCTATGGCTACACCTTC. This codes for CASSLAIGRFYGYTF. Full variable domain (missing parts from reference TRBV7-9 and TRBJ1-2): DTGVSQNPRHKITKRGQNVTFRCDPISEHNRLYWYRQTLGQGPEFLTYFQNEAQLEKSRLLSDRFSAERPKGSFSTLEIQRTEQGDSAMYLCASSLAIGRFYGYTFGSGTRLTVV.